The subject of this entry is one T cell receptor beta chain. Its antigen is not known. This sample was taken from a study of CD8+ T cells in alopecia areata. Findings and caveats of the study: Elevated clonality characterized lesional scalp relative to normal scalp, particularly in alopecia totalis/universalis.

cDNA serving as the sequencing template came from extracted, reverse transcribed RNA. Here immunoSEQ multiplex PCR was the method, and the copy in TCRdb shows in-frame clones only, minus some. The table lists some 130,000 clones, about 50% of them singletons. V was shortened by 4 bases and J by 2 bases, with 14 bases between the two germline ends. Germline CDR1 reads MGHDK; CDR2 reads SYGVNS. CDR3 length: 15 residues. Treatment noted: oral pan-JAK inhibitor, 5-10 mg twice daily. Sequenced here: CD4+ T cells sorted from blood, sampled at week 4, from a patient treated with tofacitinib. This sequence originates from a human donor with alopecia areata. This sequence joins TRBV25-1 and TRBJ1-2, with D maybe TRBD1 (6 bases). In DNA, the CDR3 is TGTGCCAGCAGTGGTCCGGGACACCTCAACTATGGCTACACCTTC. Protein product: CASSGPGHLNYGYTF.